A single sample gave rise to the 31 T cell receptor beta chains below, sequenced in a study of OX40 agonist ivuxolimab in advanced cancers. Produced via immunoSEQ multiplex PCR; TCRdb's table is partial and in-frame only. The sample lists tens of thousands of clones, 75% to 95% seen once, with 0.45% to 0.55% in the top ten. The input for sequencing was CD4+ or CD8+ T cells sorted from blood, taken in a trial of the OX40 agonist ivuxolimab. Every receptor here comes from an adult with an advanced solid tumor such as melanoma, head and neck, liver or kidney cancer.

CDR3 sequence reads: CASSPRGQPQHF. The CDR3 nucleotides read TGTGCCAGTAGTCCTCGGGGTCAGCCCCAGCATTTT. The rearrangement links TRBV19 to TRBJ1-5; D uncertain. The CDR3 consists of 12 residues. V gave up 5 bases and J gave up 6 bases, with 8 bases separating them. Germline lookup yields CDR1 LNHDA and CDR2 SQIVND (reference sequence).

The V gene is TRBV7-3, the J gene TRBJ2-5, with 7 bases identical to TRBD1. Germline assignment: CDR1 SGHTA and CDR2 FQGTGA. The CDR3 spans 16 residues. V dropped 4 bases and J dropped 3; count of bases not matched to a gene: 11. The CDR3 here is CASSSSRGLVEETQYF. The CDR3 coding sequence is TGTGCCAGCAGCTCCTCCAGGGGGTTGGTTGAAGAGACCCAGTACTTC. The whole variable domain, filled in from reference TRBV7-3 and TRBJ2-5, reads GAGVSQTPSNKVTEKGKYVELRCDPISGHTALYWYRQSLGQGPEFLIYFQGTGAADDSGLPNDRFFAVRPEGSVSTLKIQRTERGDSAVYLCASSSSRGLVEETQYFGPGTRLLVL.

V and J are TRBV7-2 and TRBJ2-7; TRBD2 agrees at 9 bases. V lost 5 bases, J lost 5 bases, and 7 bases stayed unmatched. The CDR3 sequence is 14 residues long. Germline V lookup: CDR1 SGHTA, CDR2 FQGNSA. DNA of the CDR3: TGTGCCAGCAGCCGCATAGCGGGAGTGGACGAGCAGTACTTC. Its protein product is CASSRIAGVDEQYF.

The chain joins TRBV19 to TRBJ2-2; D remains ambiguous. V lost 7 bases to trimming and J lost 5 bases, with 14 bases between them. Germline V gene sequence: CDR1 LNHDA, CDR2 SQIVND (reference sequence). The CDR3 loop spans 14 amino acids. The DNA of the CDR3 is TGTGCCAGTACCACTTTCGACATGACCGGGGAGCTGTTTTTT. Encoded protein: CASTTFDMTGELFF.

The chain links TRBV5-1 to TRBJ2-2; 8 bases agree with TRBD2. Germline CDR1 reads SGHRS; CDR2 reads YFSETQ. V was pared by 0 bases and J by 6 bases, with 7 bases of the junction left unmatched. The CDR3 sequence is 16 residues long. The CDR3 here is CASSLAGASGSGELFF. The CDR3 nucleotides read TGCGCCAGCAGCTTGGCCGGGGCTAGCGGGTCCGGGGAGCTGTTTTTT.

This clone was counted only a few times. CDR3: CSVRWNTEAFF. The CDR3 region has the DNA TGCAGCGTTCGTTGGAACACTGAAGCTTTCTTT. The genes are TRBV29-1 and TRBJ1-1; D is uncertain. Germline CDR1 SQVTM, CDR2 ANQGSEA. The CDR3 extends over 11 amino acids. The V gene lost 5 bases and the J gene lost 1 base, with 5 bases spanning the gap.

This chain joins TRBV27 and TRBJ2-1; 10 positions agree with TRBD1. This CDR3 has 16 amino acids. Trimming removed 7 bases from V and 4 bases from J; junction bases left unmatched: 10. CDR1 and CDR2 from the germline V gene are MNHEY and SMNVEV (reference sequence). This CDR3 reads CASNPRDRGVYNEQFF. DNA for the CDR3: TGTGCCAGCAATCCGCGGGACAGGGGCGTTTACAATGAGCAGTTCTTC.

CDR3 amino acids: CSVQGARDTEAFF. CDR3 DNA sequence: TGCAGCGTACAGGGGGCTCGGGACACTGAAGCTTTCTTT. The genes are TRBV29-1 and TRBJ1-1; 9 bases align to TRBD1. V lost 6 bases and J lost 3; bases outside the gene matches: 5. The germline V gene encodes CDR1 SQVTM and CDR2 ANQGSEA. This CDR3 region has 13 residues.

The count of this clone is one. The chain joins TRBV25-1 to TRBJ1-3; tentative D call: TRBD1 (5 bases). Trimming pared 4 bases from V and 2 bases from J, leaving 6 bases between. CDR1 and CDR2 from the germline V gene are MGHDK and SYGVNS. The length of the CDR3 is 13 residues. CDR3 DNA sequence: TGTGCCAGCAGTGGGGGGGCTGGAAACACCATATATTTT. This sequence encodes CASSGGAGNTIYF.

The genes are TRBV19 and TRBJ2-5, with D tentatively TRBD1 or TRBD2 (6 bases each). The V and J ends lost 6 bases and 4 bases respectively, with 24 bases between them. CDR3 size: 17 residues. Germline V gives CDR1 LNHDA, CDR2 SQIVND (reference sequence). CDR3 in amino acids: CASRAPGGGNRRETQYF. DNA of the CDR3: TGTGCCAGTAGGGCCCCAGGAGGGGGTAATCGGAGAGAGACCCAGTACTTC.

This clone was seen only a few times. At one boundary the junction diverges from the germline segment, which might be a read error. The chain joins TRBV23-1 to TRBJ2-5; 10 bases line up with TRBD1. TRBV23-1 falls under the ORF class, with uncertain function. The CDR3 has 17 residues. Written as DNA, the CDR3 is TGCGCCAGCAGTCCAACAACCTCTGACAGGGGGCAAGGGACCCAGTACTTC. It translates to CASSPTTSDRGQGTQYF.

J is TRBJ1-2 and V is TRBV7-8; 7 bases are a match to TRBD1. The V gene end was trimmed by 0 bases and the J gene end by 5 bases; junction bases not matched to a gene: 9. Germline V CDR1 and CDR2: SGHVS, FQNEAQ. The CDR3 runs to 16 residues. In DNA form, the CDR3 reads TGTGCCAGCAGCTTAGCGTTTGGAGGGGACAGTTATGGCTACACCTTC. Residues: CASSLAFGGDSYGYTF.

The chain couples TRBV28 to TRBJ2-6; a weak D match, TRBD1 (5 bases). The CDR3 is made up of 16 amino acids. V lost 5 bases and J 2 bases, leaving 13 bases between the germline ends. Looked up from germline, CDR1 is MDHEN and CDR2 is SYDVKM. CDR3 amino acids: CASSIKTVAGANVLTF. In nucleotides, the CDR3 is TGTGCCAGCAGTATCAAGACAGTAGCTGGGGCCAACGTCCTGACTTTC.

The rearrangement joins TRBV5-1 to TRBJ2-2, with D possibly being TRBD1 (5 bases). V was shortened by 0 bases and J by 6 bases, with 12 bases between the two germline ends. This CDR3 spans 15 amino acids. The germline CDR1 and CDR2 sequences are SGHRS and YFSETQ. CDR3 DNA sequence: TGCGCCAGCAGCTTGGTTCAGGGCTACGCCGGGGAGCTGTTTTTT. Translating it yields CASSLVQGYAGELFF.

V gene TRBV5-1 combines with J gene TRBJ2-3; D is perhaps TRBD1 or TRBD2 (5 bases each). Trimming removed 5 bases at V and 2 bases at J, with 6 bases between. This CDR3 contains 12 residues. Germline lookup yields CDR1 SGHRS and CDR2 YFSETQ. The CDR3 region has the DNA TGCGCCAGCAGGGGGGACACAGATACGCAGTATTTT. Residues: CASRGDTDTQYF.

The chain links TRBV19 to TRBJ2-1; no clear D. The V end was cut by 0 bases, the J end by 6 bases, with 6 bases between. Germline assignment: CDR1 LNHDA and CDR2 SQIVND (reference sequence). The CDR3 loop spans 13 amino acids. CDR3 DNA sequence: TGTGCCAGTAGTATAGACAGGAGCAATGAGCAGTTCTTC. Translation gives CASSIDRSNEQFF.

The rearrangement links TRBV7-2 to TRBJ2-2; D ambiguous. CDR1 is SGHTA, CDR2 FQGNSA, per germline. This CDR3 comprises 16 residues. V lost 5 bases, J lost 0 bases, and 13 bases lay in between. CDR3: CASSLRPRSNTGELFF. The CDR3 bases are TGTGCCAGCAGCCTAAGACCTAGATCGAACACCGGGGAGCTGTTTTTT.

This clone was recorded a few times. This sequence joins TRBV6-6 and TRBJ1-1, with D perhaps matching TRBD1 (6 bases). V dropped 4 bases and J dropped 1 base, with 13 bases sitting between them. The CDR3 has 15 residues. The V gene's germline CDR1 is MNHNY and CDR2 SVGAGI (reference sequence). Written as DNA, the CDR3 is TGTGCCAGCAGTTTCGGGGGCAGCAGGAACACTGAAGCTTTCTTT. Amino acid sequence: CASSFGGSRNTEAFF.

The chain employs TRBV6-5 and TRBJ2-7; D possibly corresponds to TRBD1 (6 bases). The V gene lost 0 bases and the J gene lost 3 bases, with 12 bases spanning the gap. This CDR3 region has 15 residues. Germline lookup yields CDR1 MNHEY and CDR2 SVGAGI. For the CDR3, the DNA is TGTGCCAGCAGTTACTCGAAAAGGACAGTCTACGAGCAGTACTTC. Its protein product is CASSYSKRTVYEQYF.

The chain is built from TRBV7-2 and TRBJ2-7; TRBD2 is a possible D gene (6 bases). Germline CDR1 SGHTA, CDR2 FQGNSA. This CDR3 has 17 residues. The V end lost 2 bases, the J end lost 6 bases, and 23 bases lay between the germline ends. The CDR3 spells CASSLLGGTKNPFEQYF. The CDR3 bases are TGTGCCAGCAGCTTACTGGGCGGGACCAAAAATCCCTTCGAGCAGTACTTC.

The rearrangement uses TRBV9 and TRBJ2-7; 7 bases agree with TRBD1. After removal of 0 bases from V and 0 bases from J, the junction contained 6 bases not matched to a gene. The CDR3 has 16 amino acids. Germline V gene lookup returns CDR1 SGDLS and CDR2 YYNGEE. In DNA, the CDR3 is TGTGCCAGCAGCGTAGGAAGTGGGACAGTCTCCTACGAGCAGTACTTC. This encodes CASSVGSGTVSYEQYF.

This chain connects TRBV5-6 to TRBJ2-2, with D unresolved. This CDR3 is built from 13 residues. V was trimmed by 4 bases and J by 7 bases, leaving 11 bases between them. The germline CDR1 and CDR2 sequences are SGHDT and YYEEEE. This chain's CDR3 is CASSVWSNGELFF. In DNA, the CDR3 is TGTGCCAGCAGCGTTTGGTCTAACGGGGAGCTGTTTTTT.

The chain joins TRBV27 to TRBJ2-3, with D perhaps TRBD1 or TRBD2 (7 bases each). The CDR3 runs 17 residues. Trimming took 6 bases from V and 1 from J, leaving 20 bases between them. Per the germline V gene, CDR1 is MNHEY and CDR2 is SMNVEV (reference sequence). The CDR3 spells CASRPGGRREGTDTQYF. The CDR3 bases are TGTGCCAGCAGGCCAGGGGGTAGACGGGAGGGCACAGATACGCAGTATTTT.

The genes are TRBV5-6 and TRBJ2-5; 9 nucleotides match TRBD1. This CDR3 region has 16 residues. The germline gives CDR1 SGHDT, CDR2 YYEEEE. With 1 base clipped from V and 2 bases from J, the junction kept 6 bases outside the gene matches. The CDR3 DNA is TGTGCCAGCAGCTTGCCCGGGACAGGGACACAAGAGACCCAGTACTTC. Protein: CASSLPGTGTQETQYF.

The table lists this clone with a count of one. The chain links TRBV7-2 to TRBJ2-7; 8 bases line up with TRBD1. Looked up from germline, CDR1 is SGHTA and CDR2 is FQGNSA. The ends lost 1 base at V and 4 bases at J; junction bases unmatched: 12. The CDR3 runs 17 residues. This CDR3 reads CASSLEARGRGGYEQYF. In DNA, the CDR3 is TGTGCCAGCAGCTTAGAAGCCAGGGGGCGAGGAGGGTACGAGCAGTACTTC.

The chain has TRBV7-4 and TRBJ2-1; D remains unclear. Trimming shortened V by 7 bases and J by 0 bases, and 13 bases separated the two germline ends. Germline CDR1 reads SGHVT; CDR2 reads SQSDAQ. The CDR3 is made up of 15 amino acids. The CDR3 sequence is CASIDGPSSYNEQFF. The CDR3 region has the DNA TGTGCCAGCATCGACGGCCCGAGCTCCTACAATGAGCAGTTCTTC.

The rearrangement links TRBV19 to TRBJ1-2; D is uncertain. CDR1 and CDR2 from the germline V gene are LNHDA and SQIVND (reference sequence). V shed 4 bases and J shed 5 bases, with 23 bases lying between them. The CDR3 extends over 17 amino acids. CDR3 coding DNA: TGTGCCAGTAGTAAACAACCCACAGCCGATGTGGGATATGGCTACACCTTC. Translated, it gives CASSKQPTADVGYGYTF. The variable domain in full, with the rest retrieved from reference TRBV19 and TRBJ1-2, is DGGITQSPKYLFRKEGQNVTLSCEQNLNHDAMYWYRQDPGQGLRLIYYSQIVNDFQKGDIAEGYSVSREKKESFPLTVTSAQKNPTAFYLCASSKQPTADVGYGYTFGSGTRLTVV.

The chain recombines TRBV7-2 with TRBJ2-5; 11 bases agree with TRBD2. Trimming took 5 bases from V and 5 from J; bases not matched to a gene: 7. There are 15 residues in the CDR3. The V gene's germline CDR1 is SGHTA and CDR2 FQGNSA. CDR3 coding DNA: TGTGCCAGCAGCGGCGAGGTAGCGGGGGGGGAGACCCAGTACTTC. Translated: CASSGEVAGGETQYF.

This sequence joins TRBV4-1 and TRBJ2-1; the match to TRBD2 covers 10 bases. This CDR3 region has 15 residues. Germline loops: CDR1 MGHRA, CDR2 YSYEKL. The ends lost 6 bases at V and 10 bases at J; junction bases unmatched: 12. The CDR3 loop is CASRVGLAETKEQFF. CDR3 nucleotides: TGCGCCAGCAGGGTAGGACTAGCGGAAACAAAGGAGCAGTTCTTC.

This chain connects TRBV7-9 to TRBJ2-2; TRBD2 matches at 11 bases. V lost 5 bases, J lost 0 bases, and 2 bases stayed unmatched. This CDR3 contains 16 residues. Germline V CDR1 and CDR2: SEHNR, FQNEAQ (reference sequence). CDR3 amino acids: CASSMGLAANTGELFF. DNA of the CDR3: TGTGCCAGCAGCATGGGACTAGCGGCGAACACCGGGGAGCTGTTTTTT.

This clone was seen just once. This sequence joins TRBV2 and TRBJ2-5; D is possibly TRBD1 (6 bases). The ends were cut back, 2 bases at V and 5 bases at J, with 9 bases in the middle. This CDR3 is built from 13 residues. The germline gives CDR1 SNHLY, CDR2 FYNNEI. The CDR3 reads CASSETGFETQYF. For the CDR3, the DNA is TGTGCCAGCAGTGAAACAGGGTTTGAGACCCAGTACTTC. Using reference TRBV2 and TRBJ2-5 for the parts outside the CDR3, the full variable domain is EPEVTQTPSHQVTQMGQEVILRCVPISNHLYFYWYRQILGQKVEFLVSFYNNEISEKSEIFDDQFSVERPDGSNFTLKIRSTKLEDSAMYFCASSETGFETQYFGPGTRLLVL.